This record covers a single T cell receptor beta chain. Its antigen remains unidentified. No base quality information exists; no much larger clone differs at one position. The sample belongs to a study of T cell responses to AZD1222 COVID-19 vaccine (dated by TCRdb to the early 2020s). Study-wide context: TCR sequencing covered some 250 trial participants: about 210 given two doses of AZD1222 and around 26 given two doses of MenACWY control vaccine. Trial participants were enrolled by age into subgroups of 18-55, 56-69 and 70-plus years, and 148, 28 and 57 TCR-sequenced participants, respectively, were included in these subgroups.

Looking up the germline V gene yields CDR1 SGHTA and CDR2 FQGNSA. The CDR3 numbers 13 residues from cysteine through phenylalanine. Only the CDR3 region is kept as DNA, spanning 39 bases read in frame from base 1. V sheds 3 bases and J sheds 1 base, leaving 6 bases between their ends. The time point label, as the study defines it: about 28 days (+/-7) after the second vaccine dose. The treatment or condition label on this specimen signifies: meningococcal conjugate vaccine given as trial control. The vaccinee samples were drawn from two UK trials, COV001 and COV002, one of which was a single-blind randomized controlled phase 2/3 trial testing AZD1222 (ChAdOx1 nCoV-19) in healthy adults. For TCRbeta chain sequencing, PBMC samples were collected from trial participants at day 0 and at day 28 after the second dose. What the work shows at the level of the full study, not this receptor alone: Most participants were white British and females outnumbered males, and the authors suggested that clonal diversity may have been underestimated. After two AZD1222 doses, both the breadth and the depth of spike-specific TCRs were significantly higher than at day 0 and than in MenACWY recipients. Reportedly, almost half of the unique spike-specific TCRs recognized epitopes lying outside the regions that are mutated in the B.1.351 and B.1.1.7 variants. Vaccine-associated CD4 TCRs spanned the whole spike protein, with dominant responses in regions 160-218 and 743-854. Conclusions about previously exposed vaccinees are limited because only a handful of AZD1222 recipients were SARS-CoV-2 seropositive at baseline. In the small 56-69-year group, the increase in depth fell short of significance, most likely because of low power. Because no day 14 peak-response samples were available, the repertoires could be characterized only after the peak T cell response.

The CDR3 regions of human TCRbeta chains were analyzed by immunosequencing. The study's processing was this. Repertoire TCRs were matched against a reference library of SARS-CoV-2-specific TCRs generated with the MIRA antigen-specificity platform. Breadth was defined as the fraction of unique TCRs that were SARS-CoV-2-associated, and depth was defined as the fraction of total T cells that were SARS-CoV-2-associated. Using the MIRA data, every spike-specific TCR was mapped to the spike region that the TCR reacted to and assigned to either a CD4 or a CD8 class. Log10-transformed breadth and depth values were compared by one-way ANOVA with Sidak's multiple comparisons tests. Imported from immuneACCESS, the table was reduced by TCRdb to in-frame sequences with V and J called. These copies leave out some clones; in studies compared against another copy, an unresolved V gene accounts for under half, and the cause of the remainder is not known. Clone size and V and J calls were adopted from that table, with D and trimming inferred from the DNA. For this sample there are roughly 70,000 clones; around nine tenths appear just once. Of the sample, less than 7% falls within the top ten clones.

This TCR was recovered from an adult who received the MenACWY meningococcal vaccine as a control. The chain links TRBV7-2 with TRBJ1-1; the D gene assignment is ambiguous. This specimen was peripheral blood, taken 28 days after the second dose of the MenACWY control vaccine. CDR3 protein: CASSFRGNTEAFF. The bases are TGTGCCAGCAGCTTCCGGGGGAACACTGAAGCTTTCTTT.